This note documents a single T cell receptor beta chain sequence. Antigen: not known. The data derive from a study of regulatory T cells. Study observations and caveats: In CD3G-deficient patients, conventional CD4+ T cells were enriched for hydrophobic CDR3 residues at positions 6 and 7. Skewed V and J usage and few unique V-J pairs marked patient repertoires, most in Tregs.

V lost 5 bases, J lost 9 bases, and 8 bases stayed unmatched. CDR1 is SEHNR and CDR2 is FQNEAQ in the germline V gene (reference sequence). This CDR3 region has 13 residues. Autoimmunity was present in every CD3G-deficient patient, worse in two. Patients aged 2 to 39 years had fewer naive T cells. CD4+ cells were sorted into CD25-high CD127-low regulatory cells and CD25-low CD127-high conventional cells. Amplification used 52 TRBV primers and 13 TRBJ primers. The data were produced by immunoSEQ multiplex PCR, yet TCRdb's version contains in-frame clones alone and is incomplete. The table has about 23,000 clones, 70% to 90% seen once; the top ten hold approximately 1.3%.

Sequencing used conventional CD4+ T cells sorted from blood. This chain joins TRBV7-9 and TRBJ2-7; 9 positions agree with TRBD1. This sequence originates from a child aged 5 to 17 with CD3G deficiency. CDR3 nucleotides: TGTGCCAGCAGCCCCGGACAGGGGAATCGGCAGTACTTC. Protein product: CASSPGQGNRQYF.